Following are 32 T cell receptor beta chains from one sample sequenced in a study of blood T cell repertoires in COVID-19. Assay: immunoSEQ multiplex PCR; the TCRdb copy retains only in-frame clones and omits some. The sample has 140,000 to 150,000 clones, 79% seen once. The sequenced sample consisted of peripheral blood. Receptors were obtained from a man aged 45-60 years with active or convalescent COVID-19.

The J gene is TRBJ2-1, the V gene TRBV11-1; a possible D gene is TRBD1 (6 bases). Per the germline V gene, CDR1 is SGHAT and CDR2 is FQDESV (reference sequence). V lost 5 bases to trimming and J lost 7 bases, with 12 bases between them. The length of the CDR3 is 13 residues. The CDR3 reads CASSPEGQNEQFF. The CDR3, as DNA: TGTGCCAGCAGCCCGGAAGGACAGAATGAGCAGTTCTTC.

The chain has TRBV6-2 or TRBV6-3 and TRBJ2-1; tentative D call: TRBD2 (6 bases). V lost 0 bases and J 5 bases, leaving 14 bases between the germline ends. CDR1 is MNHEY, CDR2 SVGEGT, per germline. This CDR3 comprises 16 residues. The CDR3 DNA reads TGTGCCAGCAGTTACTCGATGGGGGGTGGTCACAATGAGCAGTTCTTC. This translates into CASSYSMGGGHNEQFF.

V is TRBV5-6 and J is TRBJ2-1; D is undetermined. The CDR3 spans 14 residues. V lost 0 bases and J lost 10, with 14 bases in between. Germline lookup yields CDR1 SGHDT and CDR2 YYEEEE. The CDR3 DNA reads as TGTGCCAGCAGCTTGGTCACTCCACTACCGGAGCAGTTCTTC. Translated, it gives CASSLVTPLPEQFF.

This clone was seen more than once but under ten times. J is TRBJ2-3 and V is TRBV27, with D unresolved. Trimming stripped 7 bases from V and 1 base from J, with 15 bases between. Germline values: CDR1 MNHEY, CDR2 SMNVEV (reference sequence). The CDR3 sequence is 15 residues long. CDR3 nucleotides: TGTGCCAGCAAAATCTTAGCTGTCGGCACAGATACGCAGTATTTT. Amino acids: CASKILAVGTDTQYF.

This clone was found once. CDR3 amino acids: CASSQAGEGNEQFF. CDR3 coding DNA: TGCGCCAGCAGCCAAGCGGGGGAGGGCAATGAGCAGTTCTTC. The V call is TRBV4-1, the J call TRBJ2-1, with 7 bases lining up with TRBD2. Trimming removed 1 base from V and 6 bases from J; junction bases left unmatched: 3. The CDR3 loop spans 14 amino acids. Per germline, CDR1 MGHRA and CDR2 YSYEKL.

The chain employs TRBV6-5 and TRBJ2-4; TRBD1 is a possible D gene (5 bases). The ends were cut back, 6 bases at V and 6 bases at J, with 12 bases in the middle. The CDR3 is 13 amino acids. CDR1 is MNHEY and CDR2 is SVGAGI in the germline V gene. The CDR3 sequence is CASRVQGRNIQYF. Written as DNA, the CDR3 is TGTGCCAGCAGGGTCCAGGGCAGAAACATTCAGTACTTC.

This CDR3 is CASSPGQANTGELFF. The DNA of the CDR3 is TGTGCCAGCAGTCCAGGACAGGCGAACACCGGGGAGCTGTTTTTT. The rearrangement joins TRBV28 to TRBJ2-2; TRBD1 agrees at 7 bases. Germline CDR1 MDHEN, CDR2 SYDVKM. CDR3 length: 15 amino acids. Trimming at V came to 5 bases and at J to 0 bases, leaving 3 bases not matched to a gene.

V is TRBV28 and J is TRBJ1-6; 8 bases line up with TRBD1. V was clipped by 5 bases and J by 7 bases; unmatched bases: 4. This CDR3 is 14 amino acids long. Germline V gene lookup returns CDR1 MDHEN and CDR2 SYDVKM. CDR3 in amino acids: CASSQDRVNSPLHF. CDR3 bases: TGTGCCAGCAGTCAGGACAGGGTAAATTCACCCCTCCACTTT.

The chain uses TRBV24-1 and TRBJ1-2; 7 bases map to TRBD1. This CDR3 region has 14 residues. Germline-derived CDR1 and CDR2 are KGHDR and SFDVKD. V was pared by 3 bases and J by 8 bases, with 8 bases of the junction left unmatched. DNA for the CDR3: TGTGCCACCAGTGATCGGGACAGAGGCGAAGGCTACACCTTC. This sequence encodes CATSDRDRGEGYTF.

The gene calls are TRBV15 and TRBJ2-1; 9 positions match TRBD2. The germline V gene encodes CDR1 LNHNV and CDR2 YYDKDF (reference sequence). The ends lost 0 bases at V and 15 bases at J; junction bases unmatched: 12. The CDR3 length is 15 residues. CDR3 bases: TGTGCCACCAGCAGAGATCGGGCTAGCGGGATGCCGCGGTTCTTC. Its translation: CATSRDRASGMPRFF.

This chain connects TRBV5-1 to TRBJ1-3; D is possibly TRBD1 (5 bases). Germline V gene data show CDR1 as SGHRS and CDR2 as YFSETQ. The CDR3 runs 17 residues. V gave up 0 bases and J gave up 2 bases, with 15 bases separating them. CDR3 nucleotide sequence: TGCGCCAGCAGCTTGGCCGGAGGGGCAGTCACTGGAAACACCATATATTTT. Translated: CASSLAGGAVTGNTIYF.

The chain is built from TRBV24-1 and TRBJ2-3; 14 nucleotides align to TRBD2. J was trimmed by 2 bases and V by 4 bases; bases with no gene match: 7. CDR1 and CDR2 (germline): KGHDR, SFDVKD. CDR3 length equals 18 residues. The CDR3 DNA reads TGTGCCACCAGTGACGGACTAGCGGGAGGCCCCCTCACAGATACGCAGTATTTT. It is translated as CATSDGLAGGPLTDTQYF.

V and J are TRBV7-2 and TRBJ2-1, with 7 bases matching TRBD2. The CDR3 spans 14 residues. Per the germline V gene, CDR1 is SGHTA and CDR2 is FQGNSA. The J segment lost 10 bases and the V segment lost 2 bases, leaving 8 bases of the junction unmatched. The CDR3: CASSLRLAAGEQFF. The CDR3 DNA is TGTGCCAGCAGCTTAAGGCTAGCGGCTGGGGAGCAGTTCTTC.

The chain uses TRBV7-2 and TRBJ2-1; TRBD2 agrees at 14 bases. Trimming cost V 4 bases and J 7 bases; bases outside gene matches: 6. Germline V gives CDR1 SGHTA, CDR2 FQGNSA. The length of the CDR3 is 16 residues. CDR3: CASSSGLAGGGNEQFF. The CDR3 DNA reads TGTGCCAGCAGCTCCGGACTAGCGGGAGGTGGAAATGAGCAGTTCTTC.

The CDR3 sequence: CASSSIRASGLHEQFF. CDR3 nucleotides: TGTGCCAGCAGCTCCATCAGGGCTAGCGGATTGCATGAGCAGTTCTTC. The chain employs TRBV11-3 and TRBJ2-1, with 7 bases fitting TRBD2. The CDR3 is 16 amino acids. The germline V gene has CDR1 SGHNT and CDR2 YENEEA. V shed 4 bases, J shed 8 bases, and the junction held 14 bases outside the gene matches.

This clone was found a few times. The CDR3 protein is CASRNFKGRWANVLTF. The CDR3 coding sequence is TGTGCAAGTCGCAATTTTAAGGGGCGCTGGGCCAACGTCCTGACTTTC. This chain connects TRBV12-2 to TRBJ2-6; no check of the table's D call, TRBD1, against the DNA was made. TRBV12-2 is a documented pseudogene. The CDR3 is made up of 16 amino acids.

CDR3 protein: CASSRKQRDNEQFF. The CDR3 DNA reads as TGCGCCAGCAGCAGAAAGCAGCGGGACAATGAGCAGTTCTTC. The chain links TRBV23-1 to TRBJ2-1, with a possible D match to TRBD2 (6 bases). TRBV23-1 is classed as an ORF, of uncertain function. This CDR3 spans 14 amino acids. V was shortened by 6 bases and J by 5 bases, with 14 bases between the two germline ends.

The CDR3 protein is CASSLWGQGGYTF. The CDR3 coding sequence is TGTGCCAGCAGTTTATGGGGACAGGGGGGCTACACCTTC. This sequence joins TRBV12-3 or TRBV12-4 and TRBJ1-2; 10 nucleotides agree with TRBD1. V trimming: 2 bases; J trimming: 8 bases; junction bases outside the gene matches: 2. The CDR3 sequence is 13 residues long.

The V gene is TRBV5-5, the J gene TRBJ2-3; D not resolved. Germline V lookup: CDR1 SGHKS, CDR2 YYEKEE (reference sequence). Trimming took 4 bases from V and 0 from J, leaving 9 bases between them. The CDR3 spans 14 residues. The DNA of the CDR3 is TGTGCCAGCAGCCTTGTCGGGAGCACAGATACGCAGTATTTT. Translating it yields CASSLVGSTDTQYF.

This clone was seen more than once but under ten times. The CDR3 is CASSLGLNGYEQYF. The CDR3, as DNA: TGTGCCAGCAGCTTGGGACTAAATGGCTACGAGCAGTACTTC. The chain has TRBV7-8 and TRBJ2-7, with 7 bases lining up with TRBD2. Per germline, CDR1 SGHVS and CDR2 FQNEAQ. Germline trimming cut 3 bases from V and 3 bases from J; bases unmatched to any gene: 5. The CDR3 is made up of 14 amino acids.

The chain carries TRBV7-3 and TRBJ2-3; perhaps TRBD2 as D (6 bases). The CDR3 covers 21 residues. Germline CDR1 is SGHTA and CDR2 is FQGTGA. V lost 2 bases and J lost 4, with 31 bases in between. CDR3 nucleotides: TGTGCCAGCAGCTTAGTGTCGTCCCCTCCCGACCGGGAGTATTTATCAGATACGCAGTATTTT. This gives the protein CASSLVSSPPDREYLSDTQYF.

V usage is TRBV20-1 and J usage is TRBJ1-5, with a tentative D call TRBD1 (6 bases). The CDR3 runs 16 residues. Germline V lookup: CDR1 DFQATT, CDR2 SNEGSKA (reference sequence). V lost 3 bases and J 4 bases, leaving 19 bases between the germline ends. The CDR3 reads CSASPGQSSFNQPQHF. The CDR3, as DNA: TGCAGTGCTAGTCCCGGACAGTCGAGTTTTAATCAGCCCCAGCATTTT.

The V gene is TRBV23-1, the J gene TRBJ2-7; 7 positions agree with TRBD2. TRBV23-1 is placed among ORFs of uncertain function. The V segment lost 5 bases and the J segment 7 bases; nucleotides outside the gene matches: 5. The CDR3 sequence is 12 residues long. The CDR3 nucleotides are TGCGCCAGCAGTGGTCAGGGAGGGGAGCAGTACTTC. Amino acid sequence: CASSGQGGEQYF.

The chain links TRBV27 to TRBJ1-2; 7 nucleotides agree with TRBD1. V lost 0 bases to trimming and J lost 6 bases; unmatched junction nucleotides: 7. This CDR3 is built from 15 residues. CDR1 is MNHEY and CDR2 is SMNVEV in the germline V gene (reference sequence). As DNA, the CDR3 is TGTGCCAGCAGTTTATCGAAGCAGGGGGATAATGGCTACACCTTC. It encodes CASSLSKQGDNGYTF.

This CDR3 is CSVRLAGLQEQYF. CDR3 bases: TGCAGCGTCCGACTAGCGGGCTTACAGGAGCAGTACTTC. J is TRBJ2-7 and V is TRBV29-1, with TRBD2 matching 10 bases. Looked up from germline, CDR1 is SQVTM and CDR2 is ANQGSEA. V shed 6 bases and J 7 bases; nucleotides not matched to a gene: 9. There are 13 residues in the CDR3.

The chain uses TRBV5-4 and TRBJ2-7, with 12 bases identical to TRBD2. V trimming: 4 bases; J trimming: 2 bases; junction bases outside the gene matches: 4. Germline V gene data show CDR1 as SGHNT and CDR2 as YYREEE (reference sequence). The CDR3 covers 15 residues. The CDR3: CASSPWTSGTYEQYF. The DNA of the CDR3 is TGTGCCAGCAGCCCCTGGACTAGCGGGACCTACGAGCAGTACTTC.

This clone was counted only a few times. The chain links TRBV7-3 to TRBJ2-7; 7 bases map to TRBD2. Germline V gene data show CDR1 as SGHTA and CDR2 as FQGTGA. The CDR3 totals 15 residues. J gave up 3 bases and V 5 bases, and 10 bases lay outside the gene matches. The CDR3 here is CASSPTGASGYEQYF. CDR3 nucleotide sequence: TGTGCCAGCAGCCCAACGGGCGCTAGCGGCTACGAGCAGTACTTC. Complete variable domain (other parts from reference TRBV7-3 and TRBJ2-7): GAGVSQTPSNKVTEKGKYVELRCDPISGHTALYWYRQSLGQGPEFLIYFQGTGAADDSGLPNDRFFAVRPEGSVSTLKIQRTERGDSAVYLCASSPTGASGYEQYFGPGTRLTVT.

This clone is a singleton in its sample. The rearrangement uses TRBV5-4 and TRBJ1-4; TRBD1 agrees at 8 bases. J lost 8 bases, V lost 3 bases, and 3 bases had no gene match. CDR3 length equals 13 residues. The germline V gene has CDR1 SGHNT and CDR2 YYREEE (reference sequence). The CDR3 DNA follows: TGTGCCAGCAGCTCCGACAGGGGCGAAAAACTGTTTTTT. Translated: CASSSDRGEKLFF.

This chain uses TRBV6-6 with TRBJ1-1; weak D call: TRBD1 (6 bases). Germline assignment: CDR1 MNHNY and CDR2 SVGAGI (reference sequence). The germline V and J ends were trimmed by 6 bases and 12 bases, with 14 bases remaining between them. CDR3 length equals 11 residues. Here the CDR3 DNA reads TGTGCCAGCAGCCCGACAGGTCAGACTTTCTTT. This encodes CASSPTGQTFF.

The chain recombines TRBV24-1 with TRBJ1-2; D is unresolved. The CDR3 is 13 amino acids. The V end lost 5 bases, the J end lost 4 bases, and 10 bases lay between the germline ends. Per germline, CDR1 KGHDR and CDR2 SFDVKD. Written as DNA, the CDR3 is TGTGCCACCAGTGGAAGTGGAGCCTATGGCTACACCTTC. Amino acids: CATSGSGAYGYTF.

The chain combines TRBV29-1 with TRBJ1-4; TRBD1 agrees at 8 bases. After removal of 6 bases from V and 9 bases from J, the junction contained 9 bases not matched to a gene. The CDR3 sequence is 13 residues long. Germline loops: CDR1 SQVTM, CDR2 ANQGSEA. As DNA, the CDR3 is TGCAGCGTCCCCGGACAGGGATCGCAAAAACTGTTTTTT. Protein sequence: CSVPGQGSQKLFF.

In nucleotides, the CDR3 is TGTGCCAGCAGCTTAGGTGGCACCGCCTGGGGGGCCAACGTCCTGACTTTC. Residues: CASSLGGTAWGANVLTF. The chain links TRBV7-8 to TRBJ2-6; D uncertain. Germline V CDR1 and CDR2: SGHVS, FQNEAQ. The CDR3 is made up of 17 amino acids. Trimming stripped 1 base from V and 4 bases from J, with 14 bases between.